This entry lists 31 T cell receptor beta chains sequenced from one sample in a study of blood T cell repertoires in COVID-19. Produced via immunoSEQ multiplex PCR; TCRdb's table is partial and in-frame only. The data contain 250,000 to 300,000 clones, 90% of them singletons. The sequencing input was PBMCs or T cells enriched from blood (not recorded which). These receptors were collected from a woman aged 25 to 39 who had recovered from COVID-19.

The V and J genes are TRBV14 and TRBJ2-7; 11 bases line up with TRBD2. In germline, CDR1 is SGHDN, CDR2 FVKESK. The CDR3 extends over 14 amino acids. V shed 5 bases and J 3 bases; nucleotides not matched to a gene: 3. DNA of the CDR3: TGTGCCAGCAGCACGACTAGCGGGAACTACGAGCAGTACTTC. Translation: CASSTTSGNYEQYF.

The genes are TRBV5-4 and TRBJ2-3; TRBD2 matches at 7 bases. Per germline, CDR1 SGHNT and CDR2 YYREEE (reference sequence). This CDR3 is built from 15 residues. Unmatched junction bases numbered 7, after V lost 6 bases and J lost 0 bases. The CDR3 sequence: CASTPTGRSTDTQYF. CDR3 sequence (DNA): TGTGCCAGCACCCCTACCGGGAGGAGCACAGATACGCAGTATTTT. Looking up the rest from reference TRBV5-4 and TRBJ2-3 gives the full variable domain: ETGVTQSPTHLIKTRGQQVTLRCSSQSGHNTVSWYQQALGQGPQFIFQYYREEENGRGNFPPRFSGLQFPNYSSELNVNALELDDSALYLCASTPTGRSTDTQYFGPGTRLTVL.

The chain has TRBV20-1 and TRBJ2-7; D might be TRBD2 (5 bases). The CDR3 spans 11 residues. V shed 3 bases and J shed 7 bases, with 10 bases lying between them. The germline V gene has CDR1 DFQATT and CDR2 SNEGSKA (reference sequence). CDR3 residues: CSASGITEQYF. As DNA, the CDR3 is TGCAGTGCTAGCGGGATCACGGAGCAGTACTTC.

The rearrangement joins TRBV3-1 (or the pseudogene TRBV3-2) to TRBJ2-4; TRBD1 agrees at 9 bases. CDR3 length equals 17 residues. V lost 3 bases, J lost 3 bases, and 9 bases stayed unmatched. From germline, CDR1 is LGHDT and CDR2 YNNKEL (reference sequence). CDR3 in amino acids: CASSHVGQGFGKNIQYF. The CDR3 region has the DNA TGTGCCAGCAGCCATGTAGGACAGGGGTTCGGCAAAAACATTCAGTACTTC.

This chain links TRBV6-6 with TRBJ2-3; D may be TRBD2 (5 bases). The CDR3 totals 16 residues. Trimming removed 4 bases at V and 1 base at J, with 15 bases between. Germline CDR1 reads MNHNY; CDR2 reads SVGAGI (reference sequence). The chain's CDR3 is CASSSSTGTGTDTQYF. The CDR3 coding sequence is TGTGCCAGCAGTTCTAGCACGGGTACCGGCACAGATACGCAGTATTTT.

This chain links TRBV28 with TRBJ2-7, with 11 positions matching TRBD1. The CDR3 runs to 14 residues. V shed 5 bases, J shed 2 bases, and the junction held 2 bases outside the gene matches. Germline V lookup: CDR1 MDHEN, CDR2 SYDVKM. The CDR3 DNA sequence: TGTGCCAGCAGTCGGGACAGGGGGGCCTACGAGCAGTACTTC. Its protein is CASSRDRGAYEQYF.

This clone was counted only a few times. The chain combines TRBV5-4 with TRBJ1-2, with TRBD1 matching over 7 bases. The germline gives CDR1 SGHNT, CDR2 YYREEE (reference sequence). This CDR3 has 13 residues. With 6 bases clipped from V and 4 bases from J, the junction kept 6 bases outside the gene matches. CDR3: CASTKQGTYGYTF. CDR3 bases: TGTGCCAGCACCAAACAGGGGACCTATGGCTACACCTTC.

The CDR3 loop is CASSLKVVLATYEQYF. In nucleotides, the CDR3 is TGTGCCAGCAGCTTAAAAGTTGTACTAGCGACCTACGAGCAGTACTTC. The chain has TRBV7-6 and TRBJ2-7, with 7 bases matching TRBD2. The CDR3 has 16 residues. Germline CDR1 and CDR2: SGHVS and FNYEAQ. J lost 2 bases, V lost 2 bases, and 9 bases had no gene match.

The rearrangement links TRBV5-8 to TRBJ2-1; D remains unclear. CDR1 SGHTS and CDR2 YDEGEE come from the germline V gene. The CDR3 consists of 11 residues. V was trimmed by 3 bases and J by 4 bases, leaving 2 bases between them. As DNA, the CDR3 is TGTGCCAGCAGCTCGTACAATGAGCAGTTCTTC. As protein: CASSSYNEQFF.

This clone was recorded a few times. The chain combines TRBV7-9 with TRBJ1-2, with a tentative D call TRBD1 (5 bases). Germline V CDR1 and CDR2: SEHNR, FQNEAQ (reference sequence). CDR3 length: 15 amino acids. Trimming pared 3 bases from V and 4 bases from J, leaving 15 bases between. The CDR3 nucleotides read TGTGCCAGCAGCTTTGGAGACAGCCTACTCTATGGCTACACCTTC. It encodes CASSFGDSLLYGYTF.

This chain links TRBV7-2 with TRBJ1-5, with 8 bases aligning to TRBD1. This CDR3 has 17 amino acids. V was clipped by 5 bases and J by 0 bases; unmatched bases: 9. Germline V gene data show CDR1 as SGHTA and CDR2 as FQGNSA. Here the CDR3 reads CASSPYDRGFSNQPQHF. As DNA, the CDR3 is TGTGCCAGCAGCCCCTATGACAGGGGTTTTAGCAATCAGCCCCAGCATTTT.

The DNA of the CDR3 is TGTGCCAGCAGCCCAGACGTGGGTCCGGGGATGGCTGGAAACACCATATATTTT. It specifies CASSPDVGPGMAGNTIYF. The chain links TRBV7-2 to TRBJ1-3; no clear D gene. Germline CDR1 SGHTA, CDR2 FQGNSA. The CDR3 length is 18 residues. The V and J ends lost 5 bases and 2 bases respectively, with 22 bases between them.

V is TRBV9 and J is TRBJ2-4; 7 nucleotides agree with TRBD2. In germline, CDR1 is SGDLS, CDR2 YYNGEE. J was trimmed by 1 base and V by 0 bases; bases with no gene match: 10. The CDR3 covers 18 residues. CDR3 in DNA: TGTGCCAGCAGCGTAGGGGCGGGAGTAGGAGGGGCCAAAAACATTCAGTACTTC. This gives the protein CASSVGAGVGGAKNIQYF.

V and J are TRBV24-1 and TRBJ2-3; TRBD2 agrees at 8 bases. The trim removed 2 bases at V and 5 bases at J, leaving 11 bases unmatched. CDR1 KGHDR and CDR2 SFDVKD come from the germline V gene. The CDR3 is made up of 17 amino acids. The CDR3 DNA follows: TGTGCCACCAGTGATTCCCGGGAGGGGCTTTCACTAGATACGCAGTATTTT. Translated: CATSDSREGLSLDTQYF.

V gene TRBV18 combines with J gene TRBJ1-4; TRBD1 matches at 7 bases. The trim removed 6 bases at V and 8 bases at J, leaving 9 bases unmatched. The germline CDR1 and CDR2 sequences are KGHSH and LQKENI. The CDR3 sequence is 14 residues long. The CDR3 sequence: CASSGTDRTEKLFF. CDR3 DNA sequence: TGTGCCAGCTCCGGGACAGATAGAACGGAAAAACTGTTTTTT. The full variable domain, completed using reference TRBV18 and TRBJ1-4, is NAGVMQNPRHLVRRRGQEARLRCSPMKGHSHVYWYRQLPEEGLKFMVYLQKENIIDESGMPKERFSAEFPKEGPSILRIQQVVRGDSAAYFCASSGTDRTEKLFFGSGTQLSVL.

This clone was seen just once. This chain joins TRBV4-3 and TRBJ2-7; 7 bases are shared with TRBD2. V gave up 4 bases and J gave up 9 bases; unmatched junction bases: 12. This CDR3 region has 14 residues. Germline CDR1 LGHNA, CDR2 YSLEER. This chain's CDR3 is CASSPREITRGQYF. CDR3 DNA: TGCGCCAGCAGCCCGCGGGAGATTACGAGGGGGCAGTACTTC.

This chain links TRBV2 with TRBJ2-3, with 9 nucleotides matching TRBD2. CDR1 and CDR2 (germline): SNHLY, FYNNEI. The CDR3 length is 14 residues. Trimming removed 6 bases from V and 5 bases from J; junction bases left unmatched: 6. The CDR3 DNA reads TGTGCCAGCAGACGCGGGAGGGTGGGAGATACGCAGTATTTT. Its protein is CASRRGRVGDTQYF.

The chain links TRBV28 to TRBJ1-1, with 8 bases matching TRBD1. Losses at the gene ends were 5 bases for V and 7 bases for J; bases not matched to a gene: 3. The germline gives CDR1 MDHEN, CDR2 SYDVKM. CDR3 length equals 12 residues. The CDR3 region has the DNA TGTGCCAGCAGTCGCGACAGGGGTGAAGCTTTCTTT. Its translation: CASSRDRGEAFF.

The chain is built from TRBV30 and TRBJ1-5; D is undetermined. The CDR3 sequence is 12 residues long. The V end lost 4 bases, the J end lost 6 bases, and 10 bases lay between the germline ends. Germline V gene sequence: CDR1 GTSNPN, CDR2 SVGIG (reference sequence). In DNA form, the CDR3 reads TGTGCCTGGAAACGGGAGGTTCAGCCCCAGCATTTT. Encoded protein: CAWKREVQPQHF.

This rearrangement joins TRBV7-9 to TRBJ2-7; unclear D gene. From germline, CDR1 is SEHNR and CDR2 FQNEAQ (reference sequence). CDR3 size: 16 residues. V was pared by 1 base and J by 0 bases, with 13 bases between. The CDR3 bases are TGTGCCAGCAGCTTAGATCCCCGCGGAGTCTCCTACGAGCAGTACTTC. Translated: CASSLDPRGVSYEQYF.

CDR3 in DNA: TGTGCCAGCTCACCTAAACGGACAGGGGAAAAACTGTTTTTT. Translating gives CASSPKRTGEKLFF. V is TRBV18 and J is TRBJ1-4, with 8 bases that match TRBD1. The CDR3 is 14 residues long. CDR1 and CDR2 (germline): KGHSH, LQKENI. With 3 bases clipped from V and 8 bases from J, the junction kept 5 bases outside the gene matches.

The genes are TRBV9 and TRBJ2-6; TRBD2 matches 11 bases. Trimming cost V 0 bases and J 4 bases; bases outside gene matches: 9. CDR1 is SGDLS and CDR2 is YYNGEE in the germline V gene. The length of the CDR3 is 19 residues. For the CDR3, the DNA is TGTGCCAGCAGCGTAGGACTAGCGGGACCCCTGGAAGGGGCCAACGTCCTGACTTTC. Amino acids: CASSVGLAGPLEGANVLTF.

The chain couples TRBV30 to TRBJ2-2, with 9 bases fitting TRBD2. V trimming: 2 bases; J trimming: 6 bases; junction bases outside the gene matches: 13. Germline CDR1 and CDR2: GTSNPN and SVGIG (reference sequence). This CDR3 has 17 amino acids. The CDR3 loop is CAWSWLAGSAGAGELFF. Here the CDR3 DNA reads TGTGCCTGGAGTTGGCTAGCGGGATCAGCAGGGGCCGGGGAGCTGTTTTTT.

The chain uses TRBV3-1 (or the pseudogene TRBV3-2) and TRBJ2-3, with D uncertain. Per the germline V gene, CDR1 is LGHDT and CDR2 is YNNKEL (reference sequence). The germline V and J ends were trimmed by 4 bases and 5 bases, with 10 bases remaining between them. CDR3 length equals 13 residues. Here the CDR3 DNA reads TGTGCCAGCAGCCCCAAAGTCAGAGATACGCAGTATTTT. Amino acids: CASSPKVRDTQYF.

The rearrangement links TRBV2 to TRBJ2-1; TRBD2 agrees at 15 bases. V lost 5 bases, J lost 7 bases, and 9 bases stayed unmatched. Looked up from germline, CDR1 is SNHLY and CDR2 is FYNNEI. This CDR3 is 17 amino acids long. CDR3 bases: TGTGCCAGCAGTCATGGGACTAGCGGGAGGTCCCTTAATGAGCAGTTCTTC. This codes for CASSHGTSGRSLNEQFF.

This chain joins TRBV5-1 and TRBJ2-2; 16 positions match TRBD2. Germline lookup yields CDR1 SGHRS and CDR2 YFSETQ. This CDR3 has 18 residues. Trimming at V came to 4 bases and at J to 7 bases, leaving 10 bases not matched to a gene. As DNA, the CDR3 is TGCGCCAGCAGCAGCCTGGGACTAGCGGGAGGGCCCGACGGGGAGCTGTTTTTT. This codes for CASSSLGLAGGPDGELFF.

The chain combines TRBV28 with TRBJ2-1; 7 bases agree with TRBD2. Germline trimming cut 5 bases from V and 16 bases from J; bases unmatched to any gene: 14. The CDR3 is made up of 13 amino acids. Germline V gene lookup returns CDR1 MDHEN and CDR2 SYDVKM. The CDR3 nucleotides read TGTGCCAGCAGTGGGTTACTGGGCGGGAGAGGTTTCTTC. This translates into CASSGLLGGRGFF.

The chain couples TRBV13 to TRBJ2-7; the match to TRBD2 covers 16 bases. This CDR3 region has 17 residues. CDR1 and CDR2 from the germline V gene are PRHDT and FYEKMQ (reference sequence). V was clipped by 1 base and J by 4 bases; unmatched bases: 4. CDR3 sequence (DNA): TGTGCCAGCAGCTTAGAGGGACTAGCGGGAGGGCCTTACGAGCAGTACTTC. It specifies CASSLEGLAGGPYEQYF.

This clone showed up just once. The CDR3 region is CASSPVGAYEQYF. CDR3 sequence (DNA): TGTGCCAGCAGCCCCGTCGGGGCCTACGAGCAGTACTTC. This chain uses TRBV13 with TRBJ2-7, with D possibly being TRBD2 (5 bases). Germline V CDR1 and CDR2: PRHDT, FYEKMQ (reference sequence). The CDR3 extends over 13 amino acids. V lost 5 bases and J 2 bases, leaving 10 bases between the germline ends.

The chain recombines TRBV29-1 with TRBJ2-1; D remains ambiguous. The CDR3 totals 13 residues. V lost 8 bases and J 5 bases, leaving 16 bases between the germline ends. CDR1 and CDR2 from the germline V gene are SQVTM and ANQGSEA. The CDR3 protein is CSSHASQHNEQFF. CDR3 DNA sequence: TGCAGCTCCCACGCGTCCCAACACAATGAGCAGTTCTTC.

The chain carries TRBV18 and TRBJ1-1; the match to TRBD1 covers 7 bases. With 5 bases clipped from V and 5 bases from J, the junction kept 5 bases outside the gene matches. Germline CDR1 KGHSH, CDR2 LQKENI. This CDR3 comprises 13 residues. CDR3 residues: CASSLTGSTEAFF. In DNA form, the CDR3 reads TGTGCCAGCTCATTGACAGGGTCGACTGAAGCTTTCTTT.